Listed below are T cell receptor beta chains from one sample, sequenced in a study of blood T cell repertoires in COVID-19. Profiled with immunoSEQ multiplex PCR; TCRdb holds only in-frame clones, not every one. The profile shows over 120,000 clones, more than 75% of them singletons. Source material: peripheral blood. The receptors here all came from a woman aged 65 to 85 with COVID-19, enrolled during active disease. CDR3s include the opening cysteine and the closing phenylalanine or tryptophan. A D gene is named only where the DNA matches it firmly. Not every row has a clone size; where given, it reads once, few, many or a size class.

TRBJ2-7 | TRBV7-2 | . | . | TGTGCCAGCAGCTCGACATCCTCCTACGAGCAGTACTTC | CASSSTSSYEQYF
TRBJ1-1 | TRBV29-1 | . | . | TGCAGCGTTGTTAAAGGGGGGGGTACTGAAGCTTTCTTT | CSVVKGGGTEAFF
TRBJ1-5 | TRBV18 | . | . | TGTGCCAGCTCCCGCTCAGTGGATCAGCCCCAGCATTTT | CASSRSVDQPQHF
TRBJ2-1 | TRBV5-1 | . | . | TGCGCCAGCAGCTCTGGCGACTACCTCAATGAGCAGTTCTTC | CASSSGDYLNEQFF
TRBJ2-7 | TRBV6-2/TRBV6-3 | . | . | TGTGCCAGCAGTTACGCTAGCTACGAGCAGTACTTC | CASSYASYEQYF
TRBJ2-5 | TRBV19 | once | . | TGTGCCAGTAGTACCGACTTAGAGACCCAGTACTTC | CASSTDLETQYF
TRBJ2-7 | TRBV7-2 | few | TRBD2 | TGTGCCAGCAGCTTAGCCCAGCGGGGGTCCTACGAGCAGTACTTC | CASSLAQRGSYEQYF
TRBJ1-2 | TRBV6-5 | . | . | TGTGCCAGCAGTTACCGGGGGGGCTATGGCTACACCTTC | CASSYRGGYGYTF
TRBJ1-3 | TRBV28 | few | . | TGTGCCAGCAGTTATCCAGGGGTAGGTGGAAACACCATATATTTT | CASSYPGVGGNTIYF
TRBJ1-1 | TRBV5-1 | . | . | TGCGCCAGCAGCTTGGGACAGGAGACTGAAGCTTTCTTT | CASSLGQETEAFF
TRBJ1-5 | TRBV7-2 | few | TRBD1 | TGTGCCAGCAGCCAGGGGGGAGCCCATAGCAATCAGCCCCAGCATTTT | CASSQGGAHSNQPQHF
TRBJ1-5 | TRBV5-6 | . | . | TGTGCCAGCAGCCACGCGGCCGGCAATCAGCCCCAGCATTTT | CASSHAAGNQPQHF
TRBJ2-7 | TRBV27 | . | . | TGTGCCAGCAGTTTACCGGTGGCGGGGTACTACGAGCAGTACTTC | CASSLPVAGYYEQYF
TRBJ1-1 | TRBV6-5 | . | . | TGTGCCAGCAGCGTGAGGCGGGGCCTGGGAGCTTTCTTT | CASSVRRGLGAFF
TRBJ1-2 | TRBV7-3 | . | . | TGTGCCAGCAGCCGGACATACTTC | CASSRTYF
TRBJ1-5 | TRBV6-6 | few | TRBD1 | TGTGCCAGCAGTACCCCGGGACAGGGCAACAATCAGCCCCAGCATTTT | CASSTPGQGNNQPQHF
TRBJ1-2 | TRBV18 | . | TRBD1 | TGTGCCAGCTCACCACTCGACAGGGTTCCCATCTATGGCTACACCTTC | CASSPLDRVPIYGYTF
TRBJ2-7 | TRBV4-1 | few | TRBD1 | TGCGCCAGCAGCCAACAGGGGGTCTCCTACGAGCAGTACTTC | CASSQQGVSYEQYF
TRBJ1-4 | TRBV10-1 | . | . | TGCGCCAGCAGTGACTGGAGTGCAACTAATGAAAAACTGTTTTTT | CASSDWSATNEKLFF
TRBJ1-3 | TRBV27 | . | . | TGTGCCAGCAGTTCTCTTCGAGGGCGTGGAAACACCATATATTTT | CASSSLRGRGNTIYF
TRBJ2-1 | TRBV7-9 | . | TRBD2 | TGTGCCAGCAGCTCCCCCCGCGGGGGATCCCGCCCCCCTGTACAGTTCTTC | CASSSPRGGSRPPVQFF
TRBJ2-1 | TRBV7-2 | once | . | TGTGCCAGCAGCTTAGGGGCGGGGAACTACAATGAGCAGTTCTTC | CASSLGAGNYNEQFF
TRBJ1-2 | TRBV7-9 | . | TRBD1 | TGTGCCAGCAGCTCCGGGACAGAAAAAAAGCGCTATGGCTACACCTTC | CASSSGTEKKRYGYTF
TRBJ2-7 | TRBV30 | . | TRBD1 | TGTGCCGCCAAGGGCCGGGACAGAGCCTACGAGCAGTACTTC | CAAKGRDRAYEQYF
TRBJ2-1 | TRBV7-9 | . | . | TGTGCCAGCAACCAACCCCGAAGGAGTCTCGATGAGCAGTTCTTC | CASNQPRRSLDEQFF
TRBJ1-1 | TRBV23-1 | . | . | TGCGCCAGCAGTCAATCGCGAGGCAGGAACACTGAAGCTTTCTTT | CASSQSRGRNTEAFF
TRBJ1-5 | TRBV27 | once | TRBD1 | TGTGCCAGCAACCCTACAGGGGGCCCTTATAGCAATCAGCCCCAGCATTTT | CASNPTGGPYSNQPQHF
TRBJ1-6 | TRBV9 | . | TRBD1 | TGTGCCAGTTCCCAGGGGGACTCCTATAATTCACCCCTCCACTTT | CASSQGDSYNSPLHF
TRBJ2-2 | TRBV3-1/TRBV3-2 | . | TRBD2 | TGTGCCAGCAGCCAGGGAGGCGGGGGATACACCGGGGAGCTGTTTTTT | CASSQGGGGYTGELFF
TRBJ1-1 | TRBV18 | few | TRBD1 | TGTGCCAGCTCACTCGGGACAGGGGGCACTGAAGCTTTCTTT | CASSLGTGGTEAFF
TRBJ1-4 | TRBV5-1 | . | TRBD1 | TGCGCCAGCAGCTGGGGACAGGGCACTAATGAAAAACTGTTTTTT | CASSWGQGTNEKLFF
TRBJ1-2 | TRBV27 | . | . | TGTGCCAGCAGTTTATCGCGTCATACTGGCTACACCTTC | CASSLSRHTGYTF
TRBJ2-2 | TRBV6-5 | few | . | TGTGCCACCAGAAATGGGGCAGGGGACACCGGGGAGCTGTTTTTT | CATRNGAGDTGELFF
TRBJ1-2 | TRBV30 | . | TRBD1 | TGTGCCTGGAGTGTGAGAAGGGACAGGGATTATGGCTACACCTTC | CAWSVRRDRDYGYTF
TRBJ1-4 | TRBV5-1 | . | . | TGCGCCAGCAGCTTGGCCTGGGCAGGGAGGGGTGAAAAACTGTTTTTT | CASSLAWAGRGEKLFF
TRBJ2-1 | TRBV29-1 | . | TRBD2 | TGCAGCGGTAGCGGGGGGGCCTACAATGAGCAGTTCTTC | CSGSGGAYNEQFF
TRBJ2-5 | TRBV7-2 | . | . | TGTGCCAGCAGCTTAGATTCCGGGGTGTACCAAGAGACCCAGTACTTC | CASSLDSGVYQETQYF
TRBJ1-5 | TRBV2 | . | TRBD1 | TGTGCCAGCAGCGCAAGTTTCGGGACAGAGAGCAATCAGCCCCAGCATTTT | CASSASFGTESNQPQHF
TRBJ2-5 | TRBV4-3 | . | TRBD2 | TGCGCCAGCAGCCAAGAATGGGGTAGCGGGGTGGAGACCCAGTACTTC | CASSQEWGSGVETQYF
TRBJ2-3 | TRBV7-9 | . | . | TGTGCCAGCAGCTTAGGAGGGCCGACGATCAACACAGATACGCAGTATTTT | CASSLGGPTINTDTQYF
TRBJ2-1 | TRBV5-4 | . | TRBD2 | TGTGCCAGCAGCTTGGATCCAGCGGGGTACAATGAGCAGTTCTTC | CASSLDPAGYNEQFF
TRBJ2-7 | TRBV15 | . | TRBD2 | TGTGCCACCAGCAGAGAGAGTGGCGGGGGGGCCGGCGAGCAGTACTTC | CATSRESGGGAGEQYF
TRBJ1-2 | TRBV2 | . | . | TGTGCCAGCAGTGAAGTTCGGGGGGCAGACTATGGCTACACCTTC | CASSEVRGADYGYTF
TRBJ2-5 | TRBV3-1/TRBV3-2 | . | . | TGTGCCAGCGTTACAGGGAAGGACAAGACCCAGTACTTC | CASVTGKDKTQYF
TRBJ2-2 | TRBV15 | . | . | TGTGCCACCAGCAGAGATAGGGAGAGCACCGGGGAGCTGTTTTTT | CATSRDRESTGELFF
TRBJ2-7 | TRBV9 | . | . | TGTGCCAGCAGCGTAAGCGGACAGCCCTACGAGCAGTACTTC | CASSVSGQPYEQYF
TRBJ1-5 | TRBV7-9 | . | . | TGTGCCAGCAGCCCCAAGGACAGTAGCAATCAGCCCCAGCATTTT | CASSPKDSSNQPQHF
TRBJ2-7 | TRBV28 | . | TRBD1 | TGTGCCAGCAGTCCCCCGGGACAGGGACGAAGGATTTTATACGAGCAGTACTTC | CASSPPGQGRRILYEQYF
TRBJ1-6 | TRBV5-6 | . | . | TGTGCCAGCAGCGCGACCTATAATTCACCCCTCCACTTT | CASSATYNSPLHF
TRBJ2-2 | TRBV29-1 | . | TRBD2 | TGCAGCGCCTACGGGGGGGCGGGCACCGGGGAGCTGTTTTTT | CSAYGGAGTGELFF
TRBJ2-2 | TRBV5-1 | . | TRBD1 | TGCGCCAGCAGGCGATCGGGACAGGGGGCAGGCACCGGGGAGCTGTTTTTT | CASRRSGQGAGTGELFF
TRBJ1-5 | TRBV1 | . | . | TGCACCAGCAGTGTGACGGTGGGGAGCGTATATAGCAATCAGCCCCAGCATTTT | CTSSVTVGSVYSNQPQHF
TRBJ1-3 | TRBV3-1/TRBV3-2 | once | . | TGTGCCAGCAGCCAAATCCCCCAGGGCACCATATATTTT | CASSQIPQGTIYF
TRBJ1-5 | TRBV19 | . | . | TGTGCCAGTAGTATACCCGGGAATCAGCCCCAGCATTTT | CASSIPGNQPQHF